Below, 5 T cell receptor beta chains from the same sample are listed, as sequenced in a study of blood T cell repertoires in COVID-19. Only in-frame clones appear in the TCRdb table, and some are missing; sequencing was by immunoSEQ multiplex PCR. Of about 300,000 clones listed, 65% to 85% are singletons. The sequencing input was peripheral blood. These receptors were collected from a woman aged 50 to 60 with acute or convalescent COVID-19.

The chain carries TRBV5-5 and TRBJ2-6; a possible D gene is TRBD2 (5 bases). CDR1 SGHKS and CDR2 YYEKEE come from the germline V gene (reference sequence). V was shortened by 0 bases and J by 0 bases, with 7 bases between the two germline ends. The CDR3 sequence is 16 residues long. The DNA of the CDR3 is TGTGCCAGCAGCTTGGCCGAGGGCTCTGGGGCCAACGTCCTGACTTTC. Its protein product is CASSLAEGSGANVLTF. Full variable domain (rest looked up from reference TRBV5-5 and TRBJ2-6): DAGVTQSPTHLIKTRGQQVTLRCSPISGHKSVSWYQQVLGQGPQFIFQYYEKEERGRGNFPDRFSARQFPNYSSELNVNALLLGDSALYLCASSLAEGSGANVLTFGAGSRLTVL.

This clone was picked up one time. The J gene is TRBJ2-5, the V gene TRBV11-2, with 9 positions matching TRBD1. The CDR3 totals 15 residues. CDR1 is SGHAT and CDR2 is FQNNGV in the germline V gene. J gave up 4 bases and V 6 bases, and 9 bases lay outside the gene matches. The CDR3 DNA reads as TGTGCCAGCAGTTTTTCACAGGGGGCTGGAGAGACCCAGTACTTC. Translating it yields CASSFSQGAGETQYF.

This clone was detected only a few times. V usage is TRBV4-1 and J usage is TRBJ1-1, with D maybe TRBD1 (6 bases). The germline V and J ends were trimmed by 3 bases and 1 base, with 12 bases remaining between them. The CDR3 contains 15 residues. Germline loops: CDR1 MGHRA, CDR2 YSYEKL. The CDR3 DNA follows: TGCGCCAGCAGCCAGCGAGCAGGGGAGAACACTGAAGCTTTCTTT. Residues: CASSQRAGENTEAFF.

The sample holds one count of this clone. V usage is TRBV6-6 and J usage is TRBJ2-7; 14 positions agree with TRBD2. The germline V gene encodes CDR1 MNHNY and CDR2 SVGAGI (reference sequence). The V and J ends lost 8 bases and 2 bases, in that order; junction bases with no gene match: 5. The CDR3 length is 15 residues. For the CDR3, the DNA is TGTGCCAGCGGGACTAGCGGGAGCCCAGCCTACGAGCAGTACTTC. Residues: CASGTSGSPAYEQYF.

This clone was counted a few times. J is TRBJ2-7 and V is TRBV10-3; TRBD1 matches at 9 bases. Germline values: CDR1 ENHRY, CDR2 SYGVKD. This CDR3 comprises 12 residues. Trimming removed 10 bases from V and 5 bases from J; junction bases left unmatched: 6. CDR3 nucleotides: TGTGCCACCGAGGGACAGGGCAACGAGCAGTACTTC. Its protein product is CATEGQGNEQYF.